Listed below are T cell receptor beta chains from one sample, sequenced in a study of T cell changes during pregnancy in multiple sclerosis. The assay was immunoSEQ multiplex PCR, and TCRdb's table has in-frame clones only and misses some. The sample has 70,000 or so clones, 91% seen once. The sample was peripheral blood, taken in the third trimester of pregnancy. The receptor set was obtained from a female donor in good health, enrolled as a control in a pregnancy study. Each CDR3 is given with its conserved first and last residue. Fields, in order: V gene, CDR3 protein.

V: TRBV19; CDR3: CASSVRREGTGELFF
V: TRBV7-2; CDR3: CASSWGQQETQYF
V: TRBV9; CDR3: CASSALRRADGYTF
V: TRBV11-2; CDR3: CASSPGLAGTRRDEQFF
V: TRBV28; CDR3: CARLLFRRPRDGYTF
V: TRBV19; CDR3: CATSVWGRATGELFF
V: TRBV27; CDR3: CASQGLQAGTGELFF
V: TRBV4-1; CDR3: CASSQGSSGGGMTQYF
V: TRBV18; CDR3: CASSLGGFMYGYTF
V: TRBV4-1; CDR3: CASSQGWSEAFF
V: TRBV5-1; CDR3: CASSSTGRANEKLFF
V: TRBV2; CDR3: CASGDRVRSNQPQHF
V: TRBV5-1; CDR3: CASSLARDRADQPQHF
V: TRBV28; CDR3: CAITTGGDEKLFF
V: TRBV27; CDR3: CASSLGQGGWGYTF
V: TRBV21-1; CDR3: CATRWPGDVSSGNTIYF
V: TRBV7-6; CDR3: CASSFGTTAEQYF
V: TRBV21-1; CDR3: CASSHLCQFNQPQHF
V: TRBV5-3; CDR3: CARSLGGDSCSGNTIYF
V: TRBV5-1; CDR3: CASSFTGTDNEQFF
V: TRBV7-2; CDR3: CASSLLANTDTQYF
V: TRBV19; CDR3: CASNNRATNEKLFF
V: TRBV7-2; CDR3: CASSLRSGNMGQPQHF
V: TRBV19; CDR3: CASSLTGRPGYGYTF
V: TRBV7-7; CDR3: CASSLDLPGAGANVLTF
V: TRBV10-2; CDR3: CASSDGSNEQYF
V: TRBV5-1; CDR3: CASSSDPGGGEKLFF
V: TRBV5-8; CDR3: CASSSGTRSTGELFF